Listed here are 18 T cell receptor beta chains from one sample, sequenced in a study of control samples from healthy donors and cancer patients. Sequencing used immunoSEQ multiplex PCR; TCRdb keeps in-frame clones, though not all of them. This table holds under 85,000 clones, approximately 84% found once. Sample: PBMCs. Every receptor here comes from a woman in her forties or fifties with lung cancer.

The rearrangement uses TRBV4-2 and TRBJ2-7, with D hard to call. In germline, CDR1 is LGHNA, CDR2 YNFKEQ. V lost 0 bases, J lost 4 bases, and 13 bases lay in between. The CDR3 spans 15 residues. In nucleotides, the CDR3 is TGTGCCAGCAGCCAAGAGAATCCCGAGGAATACGAGCAGTACTTC. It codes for CASSQENPEEYEQYF.

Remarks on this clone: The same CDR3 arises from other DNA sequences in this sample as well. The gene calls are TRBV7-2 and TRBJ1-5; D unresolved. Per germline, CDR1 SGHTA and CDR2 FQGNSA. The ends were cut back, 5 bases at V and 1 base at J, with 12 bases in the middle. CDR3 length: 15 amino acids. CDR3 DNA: TGTGCCAGCAGCCCTAAACACGGGAGCAATCAGCCCCAGCATTTT. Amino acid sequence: CASSPKHGSNQPQHF.

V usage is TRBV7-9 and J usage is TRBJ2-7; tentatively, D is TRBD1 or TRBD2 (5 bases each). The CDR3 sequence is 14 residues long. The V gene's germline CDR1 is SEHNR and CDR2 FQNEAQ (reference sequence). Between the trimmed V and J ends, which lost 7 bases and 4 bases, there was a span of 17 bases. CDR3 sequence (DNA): TGTGCCAGCAAAATGTACAGCGAGGGGTACGAGCAGTACTTC. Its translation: CASKMYSEGYEQYF.

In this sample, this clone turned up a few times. This CDR3 reads CASSLGLAGVSYEQYF. Here the CDR3 DNA reads TGTGCCAGCAGTTTAGGACTAGCGGGGGTCTCCTACGAGCAGTACTTC. The chain recombines TRBV28 with TRBJ2-7, with TRBD2 identical over 13 bases. This CDR3 is built from 16 residues. CDR1 MDHEN and CDR2 SYDVKM come from the germline V gene. V lost 2 bases to trimming and J lost 0 bases; unmatched junction nucleotides: 1.

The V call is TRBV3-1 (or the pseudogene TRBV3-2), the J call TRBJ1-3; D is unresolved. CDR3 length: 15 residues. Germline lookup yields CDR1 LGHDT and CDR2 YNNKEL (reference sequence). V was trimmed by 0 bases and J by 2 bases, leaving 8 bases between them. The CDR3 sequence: CASSQDLPPGNTIYF. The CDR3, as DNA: TGTGCCAGCAGCCAAGATCTCCCTCCTGGAAACACCATATATTTT.

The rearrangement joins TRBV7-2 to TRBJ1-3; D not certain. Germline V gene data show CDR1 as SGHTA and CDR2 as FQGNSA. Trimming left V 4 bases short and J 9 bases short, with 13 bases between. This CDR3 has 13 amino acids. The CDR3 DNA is TGTGCCAGCAGCTCTAGCCCAAGAACCACCATATATTTT. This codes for CASSSSPRTTIYF.

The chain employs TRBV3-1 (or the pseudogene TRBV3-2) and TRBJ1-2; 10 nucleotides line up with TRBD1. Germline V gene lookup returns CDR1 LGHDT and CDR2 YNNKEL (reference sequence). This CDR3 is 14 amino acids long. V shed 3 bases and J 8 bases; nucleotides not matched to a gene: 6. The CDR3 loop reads CASSHPGQGNGYTF. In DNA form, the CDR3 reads TGTGCCAGCAGCCACCCGGGACAGGGGAACGGCTACACCTTC.

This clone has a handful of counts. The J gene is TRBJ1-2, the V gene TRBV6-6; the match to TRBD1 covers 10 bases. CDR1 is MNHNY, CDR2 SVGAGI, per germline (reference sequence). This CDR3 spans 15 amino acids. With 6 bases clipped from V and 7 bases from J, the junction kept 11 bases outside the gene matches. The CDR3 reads CASSRVDRGRSGYTF. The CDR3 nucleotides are TGTGCCAGCAGCCGAGTCGACAGGGGGCGGTCTGGCTACACCTTC.

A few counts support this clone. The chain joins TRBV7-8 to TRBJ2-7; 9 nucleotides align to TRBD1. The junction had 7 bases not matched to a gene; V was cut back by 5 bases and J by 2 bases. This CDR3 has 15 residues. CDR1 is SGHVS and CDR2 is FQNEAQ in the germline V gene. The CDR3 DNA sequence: TGTGCCAGCAGCACTCGACAGGGGGACACCTACGAGCAGTACTTC. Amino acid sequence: CASSTRQGDTYEQYF.

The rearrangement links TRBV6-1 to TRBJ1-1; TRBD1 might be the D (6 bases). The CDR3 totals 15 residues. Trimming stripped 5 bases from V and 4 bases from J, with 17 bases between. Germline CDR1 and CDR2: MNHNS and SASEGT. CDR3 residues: CASSPVRGAATEAFF. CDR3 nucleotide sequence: TGTGCCAGCAGTCCCGTCCGGGGGGCTGCCACTGAAGCTTTCTTT.

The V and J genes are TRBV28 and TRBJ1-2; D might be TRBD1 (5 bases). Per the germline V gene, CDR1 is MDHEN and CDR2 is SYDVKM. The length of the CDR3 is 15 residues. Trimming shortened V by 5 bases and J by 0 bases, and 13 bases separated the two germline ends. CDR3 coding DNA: TGTGCCAGCAGTCCCCTCGGACACCCTAACTATGGCTACACCTTC. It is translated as CASSPLGHPNYGYTF.

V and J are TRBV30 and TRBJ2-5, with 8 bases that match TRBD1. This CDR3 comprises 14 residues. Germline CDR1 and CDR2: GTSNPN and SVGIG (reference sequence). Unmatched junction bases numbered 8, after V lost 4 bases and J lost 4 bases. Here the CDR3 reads CAWKVQGAIETQYF. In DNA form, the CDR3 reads TGTGCCTGGAAGGTCCAGGGGGCAATAGAGACCCAGTACTTC.

This CDR3 is CASSSGPGHSYEQYF. The CDR3, as DNA: TGTGCCAGCAGCTCAGGGCCGGGACACTCCTACGAGCAGTACTTC. The genes are TRBV7-9 and TRBJ2-7; tentatively, D is TRBD1 (6 bases). The V gene's germline CDR1 is SEHNR and CDR2 FQNEAQ (reference sequence). Trimming cost V 4 bases and J 0 bases, with 13 bases left between them. The CDR3 is made up of 15 amino acids.

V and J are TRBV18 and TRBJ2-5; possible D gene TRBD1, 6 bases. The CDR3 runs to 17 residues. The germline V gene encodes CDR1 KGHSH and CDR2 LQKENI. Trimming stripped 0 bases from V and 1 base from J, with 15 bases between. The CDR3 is CASSPPGRGRLQETQYF. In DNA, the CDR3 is TGTGCCAGCTCACCACCCGGCAGGGGAAGGCTCCAAGAGACCCAGTACTTC.

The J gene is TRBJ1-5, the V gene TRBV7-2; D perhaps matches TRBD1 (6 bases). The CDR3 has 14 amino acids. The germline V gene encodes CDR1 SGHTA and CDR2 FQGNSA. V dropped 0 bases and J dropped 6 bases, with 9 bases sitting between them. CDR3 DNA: TGTGCCAGCAGCTTAGCAACAGGGAGTCAGCCCCAGCATTTT. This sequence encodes CASSLATGSQPQHF.

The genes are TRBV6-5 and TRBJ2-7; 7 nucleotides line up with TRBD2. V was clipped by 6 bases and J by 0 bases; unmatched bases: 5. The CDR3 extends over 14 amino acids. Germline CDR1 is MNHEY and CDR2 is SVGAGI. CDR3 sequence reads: CASSAGGSSYEQYF. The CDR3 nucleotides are TGTGCCAGCAGCGCCGGCGGGAGCTCCTACGAGCAGTACTTC.

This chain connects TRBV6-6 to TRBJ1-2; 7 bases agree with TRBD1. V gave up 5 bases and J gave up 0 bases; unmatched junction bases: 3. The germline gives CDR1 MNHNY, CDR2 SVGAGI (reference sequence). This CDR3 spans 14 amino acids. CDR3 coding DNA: TGTGCCAGCAGTCGACAGGGAGCTAACTATGGCTACACCTTC. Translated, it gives CASSRQGANYGYTF.

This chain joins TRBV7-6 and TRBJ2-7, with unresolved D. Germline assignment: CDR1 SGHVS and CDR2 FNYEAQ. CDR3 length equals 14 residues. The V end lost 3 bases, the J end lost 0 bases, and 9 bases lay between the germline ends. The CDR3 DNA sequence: TGTGCCAGCAGCTTCGGATCTAACTCCTACGAGCAGTACTTC. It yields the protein CASSFGSNSYEQYF.